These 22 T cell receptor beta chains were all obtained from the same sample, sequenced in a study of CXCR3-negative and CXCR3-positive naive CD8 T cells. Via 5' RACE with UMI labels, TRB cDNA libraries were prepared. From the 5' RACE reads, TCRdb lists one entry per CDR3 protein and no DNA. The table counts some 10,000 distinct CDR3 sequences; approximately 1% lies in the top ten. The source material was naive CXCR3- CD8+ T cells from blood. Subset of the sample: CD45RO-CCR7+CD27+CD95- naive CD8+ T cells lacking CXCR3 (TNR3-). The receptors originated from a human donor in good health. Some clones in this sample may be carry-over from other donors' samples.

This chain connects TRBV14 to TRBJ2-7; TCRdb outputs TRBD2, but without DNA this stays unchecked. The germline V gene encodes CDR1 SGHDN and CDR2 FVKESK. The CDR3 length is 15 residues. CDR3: CASSETSGRSYEQYF.

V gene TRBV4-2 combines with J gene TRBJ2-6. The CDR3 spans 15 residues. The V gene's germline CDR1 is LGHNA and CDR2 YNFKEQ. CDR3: CASSQERSGANVLTF.

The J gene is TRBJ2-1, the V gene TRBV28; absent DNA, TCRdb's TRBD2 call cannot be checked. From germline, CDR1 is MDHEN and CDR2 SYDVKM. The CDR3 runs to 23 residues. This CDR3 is CASSPPGTRRGPWTSGSINEQFF.

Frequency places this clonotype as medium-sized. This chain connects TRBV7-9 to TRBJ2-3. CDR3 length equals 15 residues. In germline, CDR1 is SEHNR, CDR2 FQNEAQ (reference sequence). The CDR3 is CASSPPEVYTDTQYF.

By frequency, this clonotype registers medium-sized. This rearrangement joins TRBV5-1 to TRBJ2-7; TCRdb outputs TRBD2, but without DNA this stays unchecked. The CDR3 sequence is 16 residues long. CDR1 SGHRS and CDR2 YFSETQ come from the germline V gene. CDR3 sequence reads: CASSSSIGTDSYEQYF.

CDR3 loop: CASSSGTGGLNYGYTF. V usage is TRBV7-6 and J usage is TRBJ1-2; TCRdb outputs TRBD1, but without DNA this stays unchecked. Per germline, CDR1 SGHVS and CDR2 FNYEAQ. The CDR3 loop spans 16 amino acids.

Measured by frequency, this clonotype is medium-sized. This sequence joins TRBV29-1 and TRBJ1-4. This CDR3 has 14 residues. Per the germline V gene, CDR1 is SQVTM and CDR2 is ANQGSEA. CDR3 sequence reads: CSVEDPAAAEKLFF.

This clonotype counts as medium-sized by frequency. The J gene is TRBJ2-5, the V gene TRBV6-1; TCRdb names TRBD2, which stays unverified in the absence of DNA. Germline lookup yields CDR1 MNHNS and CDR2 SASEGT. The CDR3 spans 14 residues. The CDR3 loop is CASSAKDFQETQYF.

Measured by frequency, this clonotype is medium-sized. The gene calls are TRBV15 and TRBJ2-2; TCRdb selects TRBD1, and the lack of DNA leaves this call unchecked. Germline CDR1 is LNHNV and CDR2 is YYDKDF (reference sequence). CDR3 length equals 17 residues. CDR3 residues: CATTAEIGTGVSGELFF.

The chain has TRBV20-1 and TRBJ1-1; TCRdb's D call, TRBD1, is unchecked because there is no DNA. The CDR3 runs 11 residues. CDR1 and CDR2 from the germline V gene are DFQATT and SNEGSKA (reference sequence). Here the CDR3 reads CSARAGTEAFF.

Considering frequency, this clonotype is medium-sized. The CDR3 region is CASSSGGTEAFF. The chain combines TRBV27 with TRBJ1-1. The CDR3 consists of 12 residues. Germline V gene sequence: CDR1 MNHEY, CDR2 SMNVEV (reference sequence).

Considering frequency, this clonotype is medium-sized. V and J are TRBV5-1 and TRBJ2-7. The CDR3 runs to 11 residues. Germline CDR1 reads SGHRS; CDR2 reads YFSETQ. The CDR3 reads CASSTAYEQYF.

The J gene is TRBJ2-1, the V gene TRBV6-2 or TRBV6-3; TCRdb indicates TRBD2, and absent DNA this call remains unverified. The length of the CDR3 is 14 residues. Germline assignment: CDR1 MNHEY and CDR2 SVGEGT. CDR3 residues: CASSYASGYNEQFF.

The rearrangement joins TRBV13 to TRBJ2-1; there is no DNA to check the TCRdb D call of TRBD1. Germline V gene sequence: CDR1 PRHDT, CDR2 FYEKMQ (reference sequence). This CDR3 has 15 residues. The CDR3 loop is CACSLGQGTVAEQFF. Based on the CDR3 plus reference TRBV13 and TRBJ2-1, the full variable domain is AAGVIQSPRHLIKEKRETATLKCYPIPRHDTVYWYQQGPGQDPQFLISFYEKMQSDKGSIPDRFSAQQFSDYHSELNMSSLELGDSALYFCACSLGQGTVAEQFFGPGTRLTVL.

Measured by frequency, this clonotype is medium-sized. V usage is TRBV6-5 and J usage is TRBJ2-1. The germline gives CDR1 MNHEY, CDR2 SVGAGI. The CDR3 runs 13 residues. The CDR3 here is CASSYSAVSEQFF.

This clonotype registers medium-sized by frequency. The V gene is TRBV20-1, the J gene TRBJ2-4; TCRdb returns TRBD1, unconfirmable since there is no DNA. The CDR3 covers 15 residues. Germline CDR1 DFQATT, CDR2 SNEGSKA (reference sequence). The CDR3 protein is CSARDRTPPEYIQYF.

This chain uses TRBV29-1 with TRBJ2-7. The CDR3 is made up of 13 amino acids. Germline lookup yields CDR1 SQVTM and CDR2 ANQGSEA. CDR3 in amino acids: CSGSLTHSYEQYF.

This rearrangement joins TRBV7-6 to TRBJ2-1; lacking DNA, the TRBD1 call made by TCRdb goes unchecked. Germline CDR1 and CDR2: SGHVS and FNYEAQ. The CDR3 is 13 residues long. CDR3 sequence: CASSLTDSNEQFF.

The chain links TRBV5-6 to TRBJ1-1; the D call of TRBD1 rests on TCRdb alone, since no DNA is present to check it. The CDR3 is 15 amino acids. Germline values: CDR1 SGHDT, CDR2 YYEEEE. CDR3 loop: CASSLTTGRGTEAFF.

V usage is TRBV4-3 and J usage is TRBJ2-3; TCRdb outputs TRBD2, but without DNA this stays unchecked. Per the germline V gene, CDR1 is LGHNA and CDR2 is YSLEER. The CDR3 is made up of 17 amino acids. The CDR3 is CASSQDQLAGETDTQYF.

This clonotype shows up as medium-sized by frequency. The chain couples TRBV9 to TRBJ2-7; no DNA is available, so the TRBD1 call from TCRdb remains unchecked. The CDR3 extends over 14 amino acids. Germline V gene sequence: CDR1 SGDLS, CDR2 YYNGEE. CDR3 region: CASSVGPGGYEQYF. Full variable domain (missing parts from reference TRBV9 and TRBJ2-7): DSGVTQTPKHLITATGQRVTLRCSPRSGDLSVYWYQQSLDQGLQFLIQYYNGEERAKGNILERFSAQQFPDLHSELNLSSLELGDSALYFCASSVGPGGYEQYFGPGTRLTVT.

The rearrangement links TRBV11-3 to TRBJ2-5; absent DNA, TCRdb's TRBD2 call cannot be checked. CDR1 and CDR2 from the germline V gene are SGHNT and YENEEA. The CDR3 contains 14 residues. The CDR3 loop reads CASSHREGGETQYF.